The source of this T cell receptor (beta chain) is a study of CD8 T cells in ankylosing spondylitis. Study-level points and caveats: Ankylosing spondylitis blood seemed to carry a telltale TCR beta motif made of several highly homologous variants.

Trimming cost V 5 bases and J 2 bases, with 12 bases left between them. From germline, CDR1 is SGHVS and CDR2 FNYEAQ. The CDR3 is made up of 14 amino acids. Worth noting for this clonotype: No antigen is known for it.

Generation of TCR beta libraries employed quantitative 5'-RACE incorporating molecular barcodes. TCRdb re-analysed the 5' RACE reads in MiXCR, keeping a single row per CDR3 protein. The sample lists 300,000 to 350,000 distinct CDR3 sequences, under 14% occurring once. This chain uses TRBV7-6 with TRBJ2-5; D remains unclear. Sequenced input: blood, either unsorted or a sorted T cell fraction (not recorded which). The clonotype originates from a female donor with ankylosing spondylitis or in good health (not recorded which). CDR3 DNA: TGTGCCAGCAGCCCAAACTCGGTACAAGAGACCCAGTACTTC. It is translated as CASSPNSVQETQYF.